The rows below give T cell receptor beta chains drawn from one sample of a study of T cell changes during pregnancy in multiple sclerosis. Using immunoSEQ multiplex PCR, the repertoire was profiled, and TCRdb retains in-frame clones only, with some absent. The sample contains about 38,000 clones, 80% to 95% of which appear only once. The specimen comprised CD8+ T cells from peripheral blood mononuclear cells, sampled in the third trimester of pregnancy. The receptors shown here come from a female donor with multiple sclerosis, enrolled in a pregnancy study. Each CDR3 is given with its conserved first and last residue. Fields, in order: V gene, clone size, D gene, J gene, CDR3 DNA, CDR3 protein. D genes are given only for firm matches. The size entry is marked missing in some rows and otherwise reads once, few, many or a size class.

TRBV19	.	TRBD1	TRBJ2-3	TGTGCCAGTAGTCGGGACAGGGGCCTTCTCACAGATACGCAGTATTTT	CASSRDRGLLTDTQYF
TRBV6-5	.	TRBD1	TRBJ2-7	TGTGCCAGCAGTTTCGGGACAGGGTCCTACGAGCAGTACTTC	CASSFGTGSYEQYF
TRBV27	.	.	TRBJ2-3	TGTGCCAGCAGGACAGCCACAGATACGCAGTATTTT	CASRTATDTQYF
TRBV2	.	TRBD2	TRBJ2-1	TGTGCCAGCAGGACTAGCGGATACAATGAGCAGTTCTTC	CASRTSGYNEQFF
TRBV4-3	few	.	TRBJ2-7	TGCGCCAGCAGCCAAGATCGGGGCTACGAGCAGTACTTC	CASSQDRGYEQYF
TRBV4-2	once	TRBD2	TRBJ2-1	TGTGCCAGCAGCCAAGATAGGGCTAGCGGGATCATTAATGAGCAGTTCTTC	CASSQDRASGIINEQFF
TRBV18	.	.	TRBJ1-4	TGTGCCAGCTCACCCCTGAGGGCAGGGGTTGAAAAACTGTTTTTT	CASSPLRAGVEKLFF
TRBV28	.	.	TRBJ2-2	TGTGCCAGCAGTTTAAGCTCTCTGAGTGGGGAGCTGTTTTTT	CASSLSSLSGELFF
TRBV9	.	TRBD2	TRBJ2-3	TGTGCCAGCAGCATTAGGGGACTAGTGATAGATACGCAGTATTTT	CASSIRGLVIDTQYF
TRBV2	.	TRBD1	TRBJ2-3	TGTGCCAGCAGTGGGACAGGGGTTTACACAGATACGCAGTATTTT	CASSGTGVYTDTQYF
TRBV7-9	.	.	TRBJ1-5	TGTGCCAGCAGCTTATCAGGTCGGCAGGGGTATCAGCCCCAGCATTTT	CASSLSGRQGYQPQHF
TRBV9	.	TRBD2	TRBJ2-3	TGTGCCAGCAGCGTAGGGTTAGGGCTAGCGGGAGGGATACCAGATACGCAGTATTTT	CASSVGLGLAGGIPDTQYF
TRBV7-6	.	TRBD1	TRBJ1-3	TGTGCCAGCAGCCCTCACAGGGGGAGCTCTGGAAACACCATATATTTT	CASSPHRGSSGNTIYF
TRBV4-3	.	.	TRBJ2-1	TGCGCCAGCAGACTCACTGCAAGCTCCTACAATGAGCAGTTCTTC	CASRLTASSYNEQFF
TRBV15	.	.	TRBJ2-7	TGTGCCACCAGATTCCACATCGGCACTACTCCCTACGAGCAGTACTTC	CATRFHIGTTPYEQYF
TRBV7-6	.	.	TRBJ2-7	TGTGCCAGCAGCTTATATGGTGGGGGGTACGAGCAGTACTTC	CASSLYGGGYEQYF
TRBV7-3	.	TRBD1	TRBJ2-1	TGTGCCAGCAGCGCACTCGACAGGGGGAGCGAGCAGTTCTTC	CASSALDRGSEQFF
TRBV5-1	.	TRBD1	TRBJ2-5	TGCGCCAGCAGCTCATGGACAGGGGCGGGGGAGACCCAGTACTTC	CASSSWTGAGETQYF
TRBV5-1	.	.	TRBJ1-1	TGCGCCAGCAGCTTGGGCCGAGACAGGTCTAATGAAGCTTTCTTT	CASSLGRDRSNEAFF
TRBV9	.	.	TRBJ1-1	TGTGCCAGCAGCTTCCAGGGCGATAACACTGAAGCTTTCTTT	CASSFQGDNTEAFF
TRBV27	.	TRBD2	TRBJ2-7	TGTGCCAGCAGCTACAAAGCGGGAGATCCCAGCTACGAGCAGTACTTC	CASSYKAGDPSYEQYF
TRBV7-5	.	.	TRBJ2-7	TGTGCCAGAAGCTTACTTTGTCTAGCGGGAAACTACGAGCAGTACTTC	CARSLLCLAGNYEQYF
TRBV28	once	TRBD2	TRBJ2-7	TGTGCCAGCAGTTTGGGGAGAGCGGGAGTAACCGAGCAGTACTTC	CASSLGRAGVTEQYF
TRBV19	.	.	TRBJ1-6	TGTGCCAGTACCCTTGACAGGACTAATTCACCCCTCCACTTT	CASTLDRTNSPLHF
TRBV4-3	once	TRBD2	TRBJ2-1	TGCGCCAGCAGCCAAGCGTGGGAGCGGGAGAGTGACAATGAGCAGTTCTTC	CASSQAWERESDNEQFF
TRBV19	.	TRBD1	TRBJ2-7	TGTGCCAGTAGTAGACAGGGCAACGAGCAGTACTTC	CASSRQGNEQYF
TRBV14	.	.	TRBJ2-1	TGTGCCAGCAGCCAAGAAACGAGCTCCTACAATGAGCAGTTCTTC	CASSQETSSYNEQFF
TRBV18	once	TRBD1	TRBJ2-4	TGTGCCAGCTCAAGGACAGGGGTCAAAAACATTCAGTACTTC	CASSRTGVKNIQYF